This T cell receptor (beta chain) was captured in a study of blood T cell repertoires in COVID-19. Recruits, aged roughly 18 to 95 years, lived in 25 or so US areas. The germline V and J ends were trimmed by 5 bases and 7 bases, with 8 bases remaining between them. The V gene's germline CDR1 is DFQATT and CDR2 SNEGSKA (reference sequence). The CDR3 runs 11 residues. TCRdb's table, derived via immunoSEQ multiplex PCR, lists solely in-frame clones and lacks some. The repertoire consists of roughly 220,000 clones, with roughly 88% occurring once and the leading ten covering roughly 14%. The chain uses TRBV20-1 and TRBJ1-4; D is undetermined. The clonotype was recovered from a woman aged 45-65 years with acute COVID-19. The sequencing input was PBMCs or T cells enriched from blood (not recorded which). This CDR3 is CSAGRAEKLFF. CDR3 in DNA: TGCAGTGCTGGGCGGGCTGAAAAACTGTTTTTT.